The present entry profiles one TCR beta chain with its context. The antigen is not known. Here immunoSEQ multiplex PCR was the method, and the copy in TCRdb shows in-frame clones only, minus some. The sample includes around 50,000 clones, more than 75% seen only once; the top ten take 12%. Once cultured for 10 days, the cells underwent separation to obtain CD4+ T cells. This entry is derived from a study of vaccination effects on CD4 cells after COVID-19. On the study more broadly: Sample collection from a couple of convalescent patients occurred 16 days and one week before vaccination. For each well, 1.5 million to 2 million PBMC were cultured with roughly 11 IU/ml IL-2 and roughly 9.8 ug/ml peptides. Broader study findings: Convalescent post-vaccine spike-reactive clones were mostly newly vaccine-induced.

The sample consisted of CD4+ T cells from PBMCs cultured without peptide, taken before COVID-19 vaccination. The source of this sequence is a human donor who had a prior SARS-CoV-2 infection.

CDR3 protein: CASSRTGRGYQETQYF. In DNA, the CDR3 is TGTGCCAGTAGTAGGACAGGGAGGGGGTACCAAGAGACCCAGTACTTC. The gene calls are TRBV19 and TRBJ2-5; possible D gene TRBD1, 8 bases. V was shortened by 4 bases and J by 0 bases, with 15 bases between the two germline ends. CDR1 is LNHDA and CDR2 is SQIVND in the germline V gene (reference sequence). The CDR3 consists of 16 residues.